These 11 T cell receptor beta chains share one sample of origin, sequenced in a study of post-analysis software for immune sequencing data. The authors incorporated unique molecular identifiers into the TCR beta cDNA libraries. From the PCR reads, TCRdb called clonotypes with MiXCR, one entry per CDR3 protein. The repertoire consists of under 200,000 distinct CDR3 sequences, with around 36% occurring once and the leading ten covering 28%. The sequencing used blood, collected after autologous hematopoietic stem cell transplantation. The receptors derive from a girl under 18 with multiple sclerosis.

V and J are TRBV7-9 and TRBJ2-1; maybe TRBD2 (5 bases). Trimming took off 1 base at V and 0 bases at J, with 13 bases between the two ends. Germline V gene sequence: CDR1 SEHNR, CDR2 FQNEAQ (reference sequence). The CDR3 sequence is 17 residues long. The CDR3 DNA reads TGTGCCAGCAGCTTAGAGGTCGGGATTGCCTCCTACAATGAGCAGTTCTTC. This gives the protein CASSLEVGIASYNEQFF.

A few counts support this clonotype. V gene TRBV7-9 combines with J gene TRBJ2-3; unclear D gene. The germline V and J ends were trimmed by 4 bases and 0 bases, with 11 bases remaining between them. CDR3 length: 15 residues. The germline CDR1 and CDR2 sequences are SEHNR and FQNEAQ (reference sequence). CDR3 bases: TGTGCCAGCAGCTCCTCGATGAGCAGCACAGATACGCAGTATTTT. Its translation: CASSSSMSSTDTQYF.

The gene calls are TRBV11-2 and TRBJ2-7; 9 bases line up with TRBD1. The junction had 6 bases not matched to a gene; V was cut back by 4 bases and J by 5 bases. CDR3 size: 14 residues. Germline CDR1 reads SGHAT; CDR2 reads FQNNGV. For the CDR3, the DNA is TGTGCCAGCAGCTCTAACAGGGGGCTCAACGAGCAGTACTTC. Translation gives CASSSNRGLNEQYF.

The chain employs TRBV12-3 or TRBV12-4 and TRBJ2-1; D is uncertain. V lost 4 bases and J lost 6, with 16 bases in between. The CDR3 covers 15 residues. Written as DNA, the CDR3 is TGTGCCAGCAGTTATGTTTATCCCCACCCCAATGAGCAGTTCTTC. Encoded protein: CASSYVYPHPNEQFF.

This chain uses TRBV21-1 with TRBJ1-2; no check of the table's D call, TRBD1, against the DNA was made. TRBV21-1 represents a pseudogene. The CDR3 is 14 residues long. The CDR3 is CASSKGQGNYGYTF. CDR3 sequence (DNA): TGTGCCAGCAGCAAAGGGCAGGGGAACTATGGCTACACCTTC.

V and J are TRBV20-1 and TRBJ2-3; the match to TRBD2 covers 11 bases. V was pared by 1 base and J by 0 bases, with 18 bases of the junction left unmatched. Germline values: CDR1 DFQATT, CDR2 SNEGSKA (reference sequence). The CDR3 consists of 21 residues. The DNA of the CDR3 is TGCAGTGCTAGAGGATGGGGGCTAGCGGGAGGTGCCGTCCCTAGCACAGATACGCAGTATTTT. Translating gives CSARGWGLAGGAVPSTDTQYF.

The chain joins TRBV29-1 to TRBJ2-2; 9 nucleotides match TRBD1. CDR3 size: 12 residues. The germline V gene has CDR1 SQVTM and CDR2 ANQGSEA. Germline trimming cut 8 bases from V and 6 bases from J; bases unmatched to any gene: 4. The CDR3 loop is CSMRQGAGELFF. CDR3 nucleotide sequence: TGCAGCATGCGACAGGGGGCCGGGGAGCTGTTTTTT.

V gene TRBV7-2 combines with J gene TRBJ1-5; D uncertain. The CDR3 is made up of 13 amino acids. Germline V lookup: CDR1 SGHTA, CDR2 FQGNSA. The V and J ends lost 8 bases and 2 bases respectively, with 10 bases between them. CDR3 nucleotides: TGTGCCAGCGCGGGTTGGGGCAATCAGCCCCAGCATTTT. Translation gives CASAGWGNQPQHF.

The V gene is TRBV20-1, the J gene TRBJ2-5; no clear D gene. Trimming removed 7 bases at V and 3 bases at J, with 9 bases between. Germline CDR1 DFQATT, CDR2 SNEGSKA (reference sequence). CDR3 size: 11 residues. The CDR3 coding sequence is TGCAGTGTCGGAAGAAAAGAGACCCAGTACTTC. This gives the protein CSVGRKETQYF.

The genes are TRBV30 and TRBJ2-1; perhaps D is TRBD1 or TRBD2 (5 bases each). This CDR3 has 15 amino acids. V lost 5 bases and J 6 bases, leaving 20 bases between the germline ends. Germline V gene sequence: CDR1 GTSNPN, CDR2 SVGIG (reference sequence). The CDR3 DNA reads as TGTGCCTGGGAGGGTGGGGCTATACGGGGCAATGAGCAGTTCTTC. Its translation is CAWEGGAIRGNEQFF.

This clonotype appeared a few times. The chain recombines TRBV10-3 with TRBJ2-7; TRBD2 is a possible D gene (5 bases). V shed 10 bases and J shed 0 bases, with 19 bases lying between them. The CDR3 sequence is 15 residues long. Germline V CDR1 and CDR2: ENHRY, SYGVKD. DNA for the CDR3: TGTGCCACCGGGTCGGGGATCTTGAGCTCCTACGAGCAGTACTTC. This translates into CATGSGILSSYEQYF.